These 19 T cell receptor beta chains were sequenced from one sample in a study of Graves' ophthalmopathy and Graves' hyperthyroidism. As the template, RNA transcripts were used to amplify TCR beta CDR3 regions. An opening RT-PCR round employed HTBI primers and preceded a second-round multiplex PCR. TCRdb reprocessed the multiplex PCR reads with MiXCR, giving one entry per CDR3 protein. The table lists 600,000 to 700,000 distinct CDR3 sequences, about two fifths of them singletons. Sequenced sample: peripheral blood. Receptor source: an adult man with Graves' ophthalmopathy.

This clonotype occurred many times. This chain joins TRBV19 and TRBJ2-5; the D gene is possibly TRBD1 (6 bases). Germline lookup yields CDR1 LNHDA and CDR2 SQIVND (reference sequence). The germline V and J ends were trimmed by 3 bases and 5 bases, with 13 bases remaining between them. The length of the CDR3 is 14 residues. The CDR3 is CASSIRGGAETQYF. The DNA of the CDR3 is TGTGCCAGTAGTATCCGAGGGGGAGCGGAGACCCAGTACTTC. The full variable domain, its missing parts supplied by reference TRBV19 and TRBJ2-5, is DGGITQSPKYLFRKEGQNVTLSCEQNLNHDAMYWYRQDPGQGLRLIYYSQIVNDFQKGDIAEGYSVSREKKESFPLTVTSAQKNPTAFYLCASSIRGGAETQYFGPGTRLLVL.

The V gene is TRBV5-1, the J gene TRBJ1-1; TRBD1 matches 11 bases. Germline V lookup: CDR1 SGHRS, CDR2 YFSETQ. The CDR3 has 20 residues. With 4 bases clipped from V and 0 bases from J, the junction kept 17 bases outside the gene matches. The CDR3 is CASSPKNSWTGGSMNTEAFF. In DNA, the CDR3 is TGCGCCAGCAGCCCGAAGAACTCCTGGACAGGGGGCTCGATGAACACTGAAGCTTTCTTT.

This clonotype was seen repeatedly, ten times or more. CDR3 sequence: CSVEVGAPSSYEQYF. The CDR3, as DNA: TGCAGCGTTGAAGTCGGGGCCCCGAGCTCCTACGAGCAGTACTTC. The chain carries TRBV29-1 and TRBJ2-7; either TRBD1 or TRBD2 may fit D (5 bases each). Trimming shortened V by 1 base and J by 0 bases, and 13 bases separated the two germline ends. CDR3 size: 15 residues. Germline assignment: CDR1 SQVTM and CDR2 ANQGSEA.

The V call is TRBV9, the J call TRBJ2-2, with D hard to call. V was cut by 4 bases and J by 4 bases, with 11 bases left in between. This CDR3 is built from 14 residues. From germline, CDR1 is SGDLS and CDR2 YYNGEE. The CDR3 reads CASSQAPGTGELFF. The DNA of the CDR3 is TGTGCCAGCAGCCAAGCCCCGGGCACCGGGGAGCTGTTTTTT.

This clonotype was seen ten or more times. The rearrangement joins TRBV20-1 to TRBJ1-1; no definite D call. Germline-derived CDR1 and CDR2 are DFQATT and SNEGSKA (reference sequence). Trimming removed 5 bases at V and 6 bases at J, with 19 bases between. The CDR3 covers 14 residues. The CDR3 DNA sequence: TGCAGTGCTCCAGTGGCCGGGCGTGGGTCTGAAGCTTTCTTT. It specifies CSAPVAGRGSEAFF.

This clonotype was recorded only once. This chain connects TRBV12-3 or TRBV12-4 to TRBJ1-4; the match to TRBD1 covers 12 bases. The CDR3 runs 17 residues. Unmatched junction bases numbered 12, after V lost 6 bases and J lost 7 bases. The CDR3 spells CASSFGTGGFWGEKLFF. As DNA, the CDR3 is TGTGCCAGCAGCTTCGGGACAGGGGGCTTTTGGGGTGAAAAACTGTTTTTT.

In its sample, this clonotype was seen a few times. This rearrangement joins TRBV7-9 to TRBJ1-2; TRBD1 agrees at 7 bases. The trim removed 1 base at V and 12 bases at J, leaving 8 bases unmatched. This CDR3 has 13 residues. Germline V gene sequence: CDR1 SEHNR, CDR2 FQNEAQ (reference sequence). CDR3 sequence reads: CASSLGGQAGNTF. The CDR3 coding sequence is TGTGCCAGCAGCTTAGGCGGACAGGCTGGAAACACCTTC.

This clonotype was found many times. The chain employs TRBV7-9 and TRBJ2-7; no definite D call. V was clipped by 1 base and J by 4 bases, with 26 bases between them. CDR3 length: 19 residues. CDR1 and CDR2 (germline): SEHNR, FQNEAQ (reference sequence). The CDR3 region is CASSLGSLTSGTVGYEQYF. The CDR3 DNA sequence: TGTGCCAGCAGCTTAGGATCCCTTACTTCAGGAACCGTCGGGTACGAGCAGTACTTC. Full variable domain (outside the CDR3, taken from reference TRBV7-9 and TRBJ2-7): DTGVSQNPRHKITKRGQNVTFRCDPISEHNRLYWYRQTLGQGPEFLTYFQNEAQLEKSRLLSDRFSAERPKGSFSTLEIQRTEQGDSAMYLCASSLGSLTSGTVGYEQYFGPGTRLTVT.

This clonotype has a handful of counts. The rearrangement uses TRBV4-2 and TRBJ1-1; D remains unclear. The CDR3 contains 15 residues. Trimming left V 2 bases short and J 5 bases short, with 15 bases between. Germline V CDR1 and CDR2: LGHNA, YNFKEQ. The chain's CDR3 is CASSQTTAVRTEAFF. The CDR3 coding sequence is TGTGCCAGCAGCCAAACTACGGCGGTACGGACTGAAGCTTTCTTT.

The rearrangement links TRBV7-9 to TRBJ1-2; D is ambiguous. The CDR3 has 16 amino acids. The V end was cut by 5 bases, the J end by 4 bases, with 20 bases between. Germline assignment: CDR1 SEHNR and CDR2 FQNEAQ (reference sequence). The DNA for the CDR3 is TGTGCCAGCAGCCAAGCTCCGGCCAGGAACCCCTATGGCTACACCTTC. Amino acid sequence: CASSQAPARNPYGYTF.

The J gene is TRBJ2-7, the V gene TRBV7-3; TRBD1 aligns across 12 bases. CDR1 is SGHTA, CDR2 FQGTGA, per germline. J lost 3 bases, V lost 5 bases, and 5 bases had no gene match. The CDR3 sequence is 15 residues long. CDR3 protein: CASSTGTGGFYEQYF. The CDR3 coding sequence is TGTGCCAGCAGCACCGGGACAGGGGGCTTCTACGAGCAGTACTTC.

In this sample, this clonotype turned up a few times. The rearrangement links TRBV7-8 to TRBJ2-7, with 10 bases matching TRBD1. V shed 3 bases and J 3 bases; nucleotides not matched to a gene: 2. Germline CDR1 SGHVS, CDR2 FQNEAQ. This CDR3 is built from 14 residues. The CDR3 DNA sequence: TGTGCCAGCAGCTTCGGGGACAGGGGCTACGAGCAGTACTTC. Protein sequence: CASSFGDRGYEQYF.

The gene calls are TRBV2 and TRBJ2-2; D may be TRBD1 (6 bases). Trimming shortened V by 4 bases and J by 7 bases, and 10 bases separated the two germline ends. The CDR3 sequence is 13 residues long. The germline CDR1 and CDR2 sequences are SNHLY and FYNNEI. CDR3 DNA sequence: TGTGCCAGCAGTGGGGGGCCAGGCGGGGAGCTGTTTTTT. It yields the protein CASSGGPGGELFF.

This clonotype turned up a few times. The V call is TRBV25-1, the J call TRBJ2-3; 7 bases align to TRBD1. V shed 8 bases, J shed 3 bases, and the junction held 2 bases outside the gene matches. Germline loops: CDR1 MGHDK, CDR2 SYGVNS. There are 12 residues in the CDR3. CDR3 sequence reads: CASGRGTDTQYF. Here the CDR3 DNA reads TGTGCCAGCGGCAGGGGGACAGATACGCAGTATTTT.

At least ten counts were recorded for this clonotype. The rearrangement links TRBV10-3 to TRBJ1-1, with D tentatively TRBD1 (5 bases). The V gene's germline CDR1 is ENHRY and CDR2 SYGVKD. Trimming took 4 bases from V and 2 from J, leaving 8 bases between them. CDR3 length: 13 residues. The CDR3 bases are TGTGCCATCAGTGGACAGCTTAACACTGAAGCTTTCTTT. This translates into CAISGQLNTEAFF.

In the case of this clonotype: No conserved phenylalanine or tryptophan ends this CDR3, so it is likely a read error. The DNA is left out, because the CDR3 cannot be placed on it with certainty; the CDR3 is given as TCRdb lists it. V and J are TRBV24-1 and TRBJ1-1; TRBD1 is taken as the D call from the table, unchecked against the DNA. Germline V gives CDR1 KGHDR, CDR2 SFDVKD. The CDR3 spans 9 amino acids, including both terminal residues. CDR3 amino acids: CATSRLFGQ.

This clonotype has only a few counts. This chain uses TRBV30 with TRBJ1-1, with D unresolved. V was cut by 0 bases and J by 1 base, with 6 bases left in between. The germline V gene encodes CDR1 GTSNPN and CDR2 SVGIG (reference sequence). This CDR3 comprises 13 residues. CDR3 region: CAWSVLRNTEAFF. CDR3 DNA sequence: TGTGCCTGGAGTGTACTGAGGAACACTGAAGCTTTCTTT.

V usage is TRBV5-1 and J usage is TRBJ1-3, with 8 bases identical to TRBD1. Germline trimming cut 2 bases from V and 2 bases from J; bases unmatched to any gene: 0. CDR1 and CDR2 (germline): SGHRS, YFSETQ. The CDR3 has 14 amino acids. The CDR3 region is CASSLQGAGNTIYF. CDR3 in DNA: TGCGCCAGCAGCTTACAGGGGGCTGGAAACACCATATATTTT.

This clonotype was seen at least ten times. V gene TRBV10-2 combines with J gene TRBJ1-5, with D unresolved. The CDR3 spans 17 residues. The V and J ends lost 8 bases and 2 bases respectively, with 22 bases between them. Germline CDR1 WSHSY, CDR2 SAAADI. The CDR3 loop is CASSTRTGKVGNQPQHF. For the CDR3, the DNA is TGCGCCAGCTCGACCCGGACTGGGAAAGTAGGCAATCAGCCCCAGCATTTT.